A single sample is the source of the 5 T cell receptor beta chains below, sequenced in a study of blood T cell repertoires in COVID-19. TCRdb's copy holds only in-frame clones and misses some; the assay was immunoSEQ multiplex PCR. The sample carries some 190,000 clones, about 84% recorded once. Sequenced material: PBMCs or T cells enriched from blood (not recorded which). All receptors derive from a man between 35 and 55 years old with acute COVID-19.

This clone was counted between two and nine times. CDR3 protein: CASSNIAEINEQFF. As DNA, the CDR3 is TGCGCCAGCAGTAACATAGCGGAGATTAATGAGCAGTTCTTC. This chain links TRBV5-1 with TRBJ2-1; tentatively, D is TRBD2 (6 bases). Germline V gives CDR1 SGHRS, CDR2 YFSETQ. V lost 5 bases, J lost 7 bases, and 16 bases lay in between. The CDR3 consists of 14 residues.

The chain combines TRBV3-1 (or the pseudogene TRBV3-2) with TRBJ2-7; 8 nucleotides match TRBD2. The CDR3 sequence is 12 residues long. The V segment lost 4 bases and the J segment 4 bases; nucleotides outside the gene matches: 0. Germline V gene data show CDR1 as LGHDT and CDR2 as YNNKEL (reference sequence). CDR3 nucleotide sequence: TGTGCCAGCAGCCCTAGCGGGTACGAGCAGTACTTC. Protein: CASSPSGYEQYF.

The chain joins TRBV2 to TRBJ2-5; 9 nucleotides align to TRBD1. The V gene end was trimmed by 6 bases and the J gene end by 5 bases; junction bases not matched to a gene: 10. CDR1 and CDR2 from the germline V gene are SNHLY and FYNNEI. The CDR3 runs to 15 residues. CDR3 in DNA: TGTGCCAGCAGCGGGGGGACAGGGAGGAGGGAGACCCAGTACTTC. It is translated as CASSGGTGRRETQYF.

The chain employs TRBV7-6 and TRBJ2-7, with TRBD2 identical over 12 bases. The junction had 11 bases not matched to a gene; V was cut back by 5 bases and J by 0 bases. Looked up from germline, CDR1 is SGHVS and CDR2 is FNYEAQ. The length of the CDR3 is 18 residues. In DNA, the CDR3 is TGTGCCAGCAGCCTCGGACTAGCGGGGAGAACAATCTCCTACGAGCAGTACTTC. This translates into CASSLGLAGRTISYEQYF.

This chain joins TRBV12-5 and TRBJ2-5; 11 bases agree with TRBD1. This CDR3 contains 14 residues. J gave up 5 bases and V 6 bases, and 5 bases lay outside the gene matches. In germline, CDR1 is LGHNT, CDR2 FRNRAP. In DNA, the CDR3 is TGTGCTAGTGGGCCGGGACAGGGGGTGGAGACCCAGTACTTC. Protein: CASGPGQGVETQYF.